This T cell receptor (beta chain) is from a study of cytomegalovirus exposure and HLA in healthy donors. Study results and caveats: In a later analysis, V- and J-gene trimming of beta chains associated with a DCLRE1C missense variant, replicated independently. The study listed roughly 160 cytomegalovirus-associated TCR beta chains. Most CMV-associated TCR beta chains appeared HLA-restricted in a later analysis. In a later analysis, productive TCRs from donors in an Asian-associated ancestry cluster reportedly carried fewer N-insertions than the cohort mean.

In the PCR, 60 Vbeta and 13 Jbeta primers were used. Here immunoSEQ multiplex PCR was the method, and the copy in TCRdb shows in-frame clones only, minus some. This table holds more than 80,000 clones, approximately 81% found once. Comment on this clone: Its target is unknown.

The CDR3 extends over 16 amino acids. V lost 5 bases and J 4 bases, leaving 20 bases between the germline ends. Germline CDR1 and CDR2: PRHDT and FYEKMQ (reference sequence). The chain employs TRBV13 and TRBJ1-2; D is possibly TRBD1 (6 bases). Sequencing was performed on PBMCs. The sequence was collected from a girl aged 2-15 years in good health and CMV-seropositive. CDR3 in DNA: TGTGCCAGCAGCCCCCGGGGGGCCAGGGGAGTCTATGGCTACACCTTC. It codes for CASSPRGARGVYGYTF.